One sample yielded the 17 T cell receptor beta chains listed below, sequenced in a study of blood T cell repertoires in COVID-19. Profiling relied on immunoSEQ multiplex PCR, and the TCRdb table lists in-frame clones only, not all of them. The repertoire consists of some 350,000 clones, with 87% occurring once and the leading ten covering about 2.7%. The sample taken for sequencing was PBMCs or T cells enriched from blood (not recorded which). The origin of the receptors is a woman aged 25 to 45 who had recovered from COVID-19.

For the CDR3, the DNA is TGTGCCAGCAGCCAAGATACACTACAAGAGACCCAGTACTTC. As protein: CASSQDTLQETQYF. J is TRBJ2-5 and V is TRBV3-1 (or the pseudogene TRBV3-2); no clear D gene. In germline, CDR1 is LGHDT, CDR2 YNNKEL (reference sequence). The CDR3 runs to 14 residues. The germline V and J ends were trimmed by 0 bases and 2 bases, with 7 bases remaining between them.

This chain joins TRBV9 and TRBJ2-3; 7 nucleotides match TRBD2. V trimming: 2 bases; J trimming: 2 bases; junction bases outside the gene matches: 11. The CDR3 runs 17 residues. CDR1 and CDR2 from the germline V gene are SGDLS and YYNGEE. The CDR3 here is CASSVSGTAGPTDTQYF. DNA for the CDR3: TGTGCCAGCAGCGTGAGCGGGACTGCTGGTCCCACAGATACGCAGTATTTT.

The CDR3 nucleotides read TGTGCCAGCTCACCTGGGGCGACAGAAAAACTGTTTTTT. Amino acids: CASSPGATEKLFF. V and J are TRBV18 and TRBJ1-4; possibly TRBD1 for D (5 bases). The ends were cut back, 3 bases at V and 8 bases at J, with 10 bases in the middle. This CDR3 comprises 13 residues. From germline, CDR1 is KGHSH and CDR2 LQKENI.

Notes on this clone: Other DNA sequences in this specimen translate into the identical CDR3. In DNA, the CDR3 is TGTGCCAGCAGCTTGGAGCCGGGGTCTGGAAACACCATATATTTT. This codes for CASSLEPGSGNTIYF. The chain is built from TRBV5-4 and TRBJ1-3; D is unresolved. CDR1 and CDR2 (germline): SGHNT, YYREEE (reference sequence). This CDR3 comprises 15 residues. V was trimmed by 0 bases and J by 1 base, leaving 8 bases between them.

The genes are TRBV29-1 and TRBJ2-3, with D unclear. CDR1 is SQVTM and CDR2 is ANQGSEA in the germline V gene. Deletions cut 5 bases from V and 2 bases from J, with 11 bases between. This CDR3 comprises 13 residues. The CDR3 DNA is TGCAGCGTTTCTCTAAGACTCACAGATACGCAGTATTTT. This gives the protein CSVSLRLTDTQYF.

J is TRBJ1-2 and V is TRBV4-1; TRBD1 matches at 9 bases. The CDR3 runs 16 residues. Trimming cost V 1 base and J 4 bases; bases outside gene matches: 7. Germline V CDR1 and CDR2: MGHRA, YSYEKL. Written as DNA, the CDR3 is TGCGCCAGCAGCCAAGCCGAGGGACAGGGTTTCTATGGCTACACCTTC. It encodes CASSQAEGQGFYGYTF.

The chain carries TRBV27 and TRBJ2-7; TRBD1 matches at 10 bases. This CDR3 has 17 residues. Trimming at V came to 5 bases and at J to 3 bases, leaving 13 bases not matched to a gene. The germline gives CDR1 MNHEY, CDR2 SMNVEV (reference sequence). CDR3 protein: CASSITPGQGIHYEQYF. Written as DNA, the CDR3 is TGTGCCAGCAGTATAACGCCGGGACAGGGGATTCACTACGAGCAGTACTTC.

This rearrangement joins TRBV27 to TRBJ2-2, with TRBD2 matching over 11 bases. V was pared by 3 bases and J by 4 bases, with 1 base of the junction left unmatched. The germline CDR1 and CDR2 sequences are MNHEY and SMNVEV (reference sequence). This CDR3 is built from 15 residues. CDR3: CASSFSGGGTGELFF. The DNA of the CDR3 is TGTGCCAGCAGTTTTAGCGGGGGGGGCACCGGGGAGCTGTTTTTT.

This clone was picked up one time. This chain connects TRBV5-1 to TRBJ2-3; D not certain. Trimming took 7 bases from V and 0 from J, leaving 12 bases between them. The CDR3 has 14 amino acids. Germline CDR1 reads SGHRS; CDR2 reads YFSETQ. The CDR3 loop is CASSPRSSTDTQYF. Written as DNA, the CDR3 is TGCGCCAGCTCTCCCCGGTCTAGCACAGATACGCAGTATTTT.

In nucleotides, the CDR3 is TGTGCCAGCACCCCCGCCGGGACTACCTACAATGAGCAGTTCTTC. Encoded protein: CASTPAGTTYNEQFF. The chain couples TRBV11-2 to TRBJ2-1; TRBD2 aligns across 7 bases. Trimming cost V 7 bases and J 2 bases; bases outside gene matches: 8. The CDR3 is 15 amino acids. Germline CDR1 is SGHAT and CDR2 is FQNNGV.

The rearrangement links TRBV12-3 or TRBV12-4 to TRBJ2-7; D unresolved. This CDR3 region has 13 residues. The V gene lost 1 base and the J gene lost 3 bases, with 7 bases spanning the gap. As DNA, the CDR3 is TGTGCCAGCAGTTTAGGACTTCTCTACGAGCAGTACTTC. Translation gives CASSLGLLYEQYF.

The chain carries TRBV21-1 and TRBJ1-2; TRBD1 reflects the table's D call only, with no check against the DNA. TRBV21-1 represents a pseudogene. The CDR3 runs to 17 residues. The CDR3 coding sequence is TGTGCCAGCAGCAAAGTGGTCACTAAGGGACAGATCTATGGCTACACCTTC. This codes for CASSKVVTKGQIYGYTF.

This clone is a singleton in its sample. The chain employs TRBV4-1 and TRBJ1-2; D unresolved. The CDR3 contains 14 residues. Trimming cost V 1 base and J 4 bases, with 10 bases left between them. Germline CDR1 reads MGHRA; CDR2 reads YSYEKL. This CDR3 reads CASSQVPLGYGYTF. CDR3 DNA sequence: TGCGCCAGCAGCCAAGTACCCCTCGGCTATGGCTACACCTTC.

The chain employs TRBV18 and TRBJ2-3; D remains unclear. Trimming took off 3 bases at V and 1 base at J, with 8 bases between the two ends. The CDR3 totals 14 residues. The germline V gene has CDR1 KGHSH and CDR2 LQKENI. The CDR3, as DNA: TGTGCCAGCTCACCGCTTTCAGGCACAGATACGCAGTATTTT. It codes for CASSPLSGTDTQYF.

This rearrangement joins TRBV6-5 to TRBJ1-2, with 8 bases fitting TRBD1. The CDR3 is 14 amino acids. The ends lost 5 bases at V and 6 bases at J; junction bases unmatched: 8. Germline V lookup: CDR1 MNHEY, CDR2 SVGAGI. The CDR3 sequence: CASSPRDRTHGYTF. The CDR3 DNA follows: TGTGCCAGCAGTCCAAGGGACAGGACCCATGGCTACACCTTC.

The CDR3 DNA reads TGTGCCAGCGCCGCCGGGTCGGGTGCGGACACCATATATTTT. Amino acid sequence: CASAAGSGADTIYF. This chain uses TRBV2 with TRBJ1-3; no definite D call. From germline, CDR1 is SNHLY and CDR2 FYNNEI. The CDR3 has 14 residues. The ends were cut back, 8 bases at V and 8 bases at J, with 19 bases in the middle.

The chain recombines TRBV18 with TRBJ2-7; D is unclear. The ends were cut back, 2 bases at V and 6 bases at J, with 11 bases in the middle. The CDR3 runs to 13 residues. Germline V gene sequence: CDR1 KGHSH, CDR2 LQKENI. CDR3 sequence: CASSPVKLSEQYF. The CDR3 DNA reads TGTGCCAGCTCACCAGTAAAGCTTAGCGAGCAGTACTTC.